The rows below give T cell receptor beta chains drawn from one sample of a study of blood T cells in healthy people across ages. TCRdb processed the 5' RACE reads anew with MiXCR; each CDR3 protein has one entry. The sample lists roughly 1.9 million distinct CDR3 sequences, roughly 43% occurring once. Source material: blood. All receptors come from a human donor in good health. CDR3s include the opening cysteine and the closing phenylalanine or tryptophan. A D gene is named only where the DNA matches it firmly. Rows may omit the clone size; those that give it use once, few, many or a size class.

j_gene	abundance	d_gene	v_gene	CDR3aa	CDR3nt
TRBJ2-3	few	-	TRBV11-2	CASSLDLSGTDTQYF	TGTGCCAGCAGCTTAGATCTAAGCGGCACAGATACGCAGTATTTT
TRBJ2-3	-	TRBD2	TRBV7-2	CAGKSGGTDTQYF	TGTGCCGGAAAAAGCGGGGGCACAGATACGCAGTATTTT
TRBJ1-2	-	-	TRBV7-2	CASSYGGRVRYTF	TGTGCCAGCAGCTATGGGGGGCGCGTCAGATACACCTTC
TRBJ1-4	-	TRBD1	TRBV28	CASSPRRTGDEKLFF	TGTGCCAGCAGTCCCCGCAGGACAGGGGATGAAAAACTGTTTTTT
TRBJ1-2	few	-	TRBV20-1	CSVRGPYGYTF	TGCAGTGTCAGAGGCCCTTATGGCTACACCTTC
TRBJ2-3	-	TRBD2	TRBV3-1	CASSPSGTSIQYF	TGTGCCAGCAGCCCCTCCGGGACTAGCATTCAGTATTTT
TRBJ2-3	many	TRBD2	TRBV20-1	CSARVAGVTDTQYF	TGCAGTGCTAGAGTTGCGGGGGTCACAGATACGCAGTATTTT
TRBJ2-7	-	-	TRBV4-3	CASSQEWQGNEQYF	TGCGCCAGCAGCCAAGAGTGGCAGGGCAACGAGCAGTACTTC
TRBJ1-5	-	TRBD1	TRBV7-9	CASSSTLGDRVGKPQHF	TGTGCCAGCAGCTCTACGTTGGGGGACAGGGTAGGAAAGCCCCAGCATTTT
TRBJ1-6	-	-	TRBV27	CASSFTSPGSLSYSPLHF	TGTGCCAGCAGTTTTACGTCTCCAGGCTCGTTGTCGTATTCACCCCTCCACTTT
TRBJ2-7	few	-	TRBV9	CASSVGQGPWEQYF	TGTGCCAGCAGCGTAGGACAAGGTCCTTGGGAGCAGTACTTC
TRBJ2-2	-	-	TRBV4-3	CASSQDWSGRTGELFF	TGCGCCAGCAGCCAAGATTGGAGTGGCCGCACCGGGGAGCTGTTTTTT
TRBJ1-1	-	-	TRBV7-9	CASSKRQDSEAFF	TGTGCCAGCAGCAAAAGACAGGACTCTGAAGCTTTCTTT
TRBJ1-4	-	-	TRBV12-3/TRBV12-4	CASSLSGFPEKLFF	TGTGCCAGCAGTTTGTCTGGGTTCCCGGAAAAACTGTTTTTT
TRBJ2-1	-	TRBD1	TRBV7-8	CASSYGQGGSYNEQFF	TGTGCCAGCAGCTACGGACAGGGCGGGTCCTACAATGAGCAGTTCTTC
TRBJ2-4	few	TRBD1	TRBV4-2	CASSRDRAGIQYF	TGTGCCAGCAGCCGAGACAGGGCCGGCATTCAGTACTTC
TRBJ1-3	-	-	TRBV7-2	CASSQTGNSGNTIYF	TGTGCCAGCAGTCAAACAGGGAACTCTGGAAACACCATATATTTT
TRBJ2-1	-	TRBD2	TRBV7-9	CASSQGLAGGGDEQFF	TGTGCCAGCAGCCAGGGACTAGCGGGGGGAGGCGATGAGCAGTTCTTC
TRBJ2-3	few	TRBD1	TRBV4-1	CASSHLGQGLGGDTQYF	TGCGCCAGCAGCCATCTCGGACAGGGCCTAGGGGGAGATACGCAGTATTTT
TRBJ2-5	many	-	TRBV5-1	CASSLDNQQETQYF	TGCGCCAGCAGCTTGGACAACCAGCAAGAGACCCAGTACTTC
TRBJ2-3	few	TRBD2	TRBV10-3	CAIKRTSGDPRGDTQYF	TGTGCCATCAAGCGGACTAGCGGGGACCCGCGGGGAGATACGCAGTATTTT
TRBJ2-5	-	-	TRBV13	CASSVGHRETQYF	TGTGCCAGCAGCGTAGGCCACCGGGAGACCCAGTACTTC
TRBJ2-3	-	TRBD2	TRBV4-1	CASSRAGGIDTQYF	TGCGCCAGCAGCAGGGCGGGGGGGATAGATACGCAGTATTTT
TRBJ1-2	few	-	TRBV20-1	CSARNRGPANYGYTF	TGCAGTGCTAGGAATCGGGGGCCTGCTAACTATGGCTACACCTTC
TRBJ2-7	few	-	TRBV19	CASSWGRGTEQYF	TGTGCCAGTAGTTGGGGTCGGGGTACCGAGCAGTACTTC
TRBJ1-2	-	TRBD1	TRBV12-3/TRBV12-4	CASNPTGANYGYTF	TGTGCCAGCAATCCGACAGGGGCTAACTATGGCTACACCTTC
TRBJ2-7	-	TRBD1	TRBV3-1	CASSQLQGGGEQYF	TGTGCCAGCAGCCAGCTACAAGGGGGCGGCGAGCAGTACTTC
TRBJ2-1	few	TRBD2	TRBV29-1	CSGALAGDYNEQFF	TGCAGCGGCGCTCTAGCGGGGGACTACAATGAGCAGTTCTTC
TRBJ1-5	-	-	TRBV7-8	CASNPGGGVQPQHF	TGTGCCAGTAACCCCGGCGGGGGGGTCCAGCCCCAGCATTTT
TRBJ2-4	-	TRBD1	TRBV5-1	CATVDRGAKNIQYF	TGCGCCACCGTGGACAGGGGGGCCAAAAACATTCAGTACTTC
TRBJ1-2	-	-	TRBV30	CAWIPGVNYGYAF	TGTGCCTGGATCCCAGGGGTGAACTATGGCTACGCCTTC
TRBJ2-1	-	-	TRBV7-9	CASSTYSLGSYNEQFF	TGTGCCAGCAGCACTTACTCCCTGGGCTCCTACAATGAGCAGTTCTTC
TRBJ1-2	few	TRBD1	TRBV19	CATGQAYGYTF	TGTGCCACCGGACAGGCCTATGGCTACACCTTC
TRBJ1-5	-	TRBD1	TRBV4-1	CASSQHIQGALRQPQHF	TGCGCCAGCAGCCAACATATTCAGGGGGCGCTGAGGCAGCCCCAGCATTTT
TRBJ2-1	few	TRBD2	TRBV6-6	CASSSGLAGVEQFF	TGTGCCAGCAGTTCAGGACTAGCGGGGGTTGAGCAGTTCTTC
TRBJ2-7	-	-	TRBV4-1	CASSQDLGQGGEQYF	TGCGCCAGCAGCCAAGATTTAGGGCAGGGGGGCGAGCAGTACTTC
TRBJ2-3	-	-	TRBV3-1	CASSPTTIGLGGDTQYF	TGTGCCAGCAGCCCTACTACCATAGGTTTAGGGGGTGATACGCAGTATTTT
TRBJ2-1	-	-	TRBV5-1	CASSAVGGGQNEQFF	TGCGCCAGCAGCGCGGTAGGGGGGGGTCAAAATGAGCAGTTCTTC
TRBJ2-5	-	TRBD1	TRBV28	CASERTGRETQYF	TGTGCCAGCGAACGGACAGGGCGTGAGACCCAGTACTTC
TRBJ2-7	few	-	TRBV12-3/TRBV12-4	CASRKTATYEQYF	TGTGCCAGCAGAAAGACAGCAACCTACGAGCAGTACTTC
TRBJ2-1	few	TRBD2	TRBV24-1	CATSDRSGGYNEQFF	TGTGCCACCAGTGATCGAAGCGGGGGGTACAATGAGCAGTTCTTC
TRBJ2-3	-	TRBD2	TRBV6-6	CASSYVGLAGRDTQYF	TGTGCCAGCAGTTACGTCGGACTAGCGGGGAGAGATACGCAGTATTTT
TRBJ1-6	-	-	TRBV7-2	CASSYSGPLNSPLHF	TGTGCCAGCAGCTACTCCGGGCCCCTTAATTCACCCCTCCACTTT
TRBJ2-7	many	-	TRBV7-9	CASSILTEAYEQYF	TGTGCCAGCAGCATCTTGACGGAAGCCTACGAGCAGTACTTC
TRBJ2-7	-	-	TRBV14	CASSQDEVGEQYF	TGTGCCAGCAGCCAAGATGAGGTAGGCGAGCAGTACTTC
TRBJ1-3	-	-	TRBV6-1	CASSPESGNPAGGSTIYF	TGTGCCAGCAGTCCCGAATCAGGGAATCCCGCCGGAGGAAGCACCATATATTTT
TRBJ1-2	few	-	TRBV15	CATSGQLYGYTF	TGTGCCACCAGCGGACAGCTATATGGCTACACCTTC
TRBJ2-1	-	TRBD2	TRBV20-1	CSARVTSGGNNEQFF	TGCAGTGCTAGGGTTACTAGCGGGGGGAACAATGAGCAGTTCTTC
TRBJ2-3	-	-	TRBV5-1	CASSLGPQIGDTQYF	TGCGCCAGCAGCTTGGGGCCACAAATCGGAGATACGCAGTATTTT
TRBJ1-1	-	-	TRBV7-8	CASSFIEQRDTEAFF	TGTGCCAGCAGCTTTATTGAACAGCGAGACACTGAAGCTTTCTTT